This passage covers 9 T cell receptor beta chains from one sample sequenced in a study of cytomegalovirus exposure and HLA in healthy donors (dated by TCRdb to about 2017). The library relied on the immunoSEQ multiplex PCR assay. The multiplex PCR relied on a mix of 60 forward primers for TCR Vbeta segments and 13 reverse primers for TCR Jbeta segments. TCRdb took this table from immuneACCESS and kept in-frame rearrangements with V and J called. Such tables lack part of the clones; where checked against another copy, unresolved V genes explain under half of the gap, and the rest is unexplained. The sample records about 100,000 clones, about 76% of which are singletons. Together, the top ten hold 4.2% of the sample. Sequences were obtained from PBMCs. The receptors derive from a woman in her 70s in good health and CMV-seropositive.

The V and J genes are TRBV18 and TRBJ1-1, with 11 bases lining up with TRBD1. Trimming removed 5 bases from V and 1 base from J; junction bases left unmatched: 9. Germline V lookup: CDR1 KGHSH, CDR2 LQKENI. This CDR3 comprises 17 residues. CDR3 sequence: CASSLDRGRVGNTEAFF. DNA of the CDR3: TGTGCCAGCTCATTGGACAGGGGGCGTGTTGGGAACACTGAAGCTTTCTTT.

The rearrangement joins TRBV7-3 to TRBJ1-1, with 7 bases identical to TRBD1. Trimming took 5 bases from V and 2 from J; bases not matched to a gene: 5. Per germline, CDR1 SGHTA and CDR2 FQGTGA. The CDR3 length is 14 residues. The DNA of the CDR3 is TGTGCCAGCAGCGCCGGGACAGCCAACACTGAAGCTTTCTTT. Protein: CASSAGTANTEAFF.

The J gene is TRBJ2-1, the V gene TRBV2; TRBD2 aligns across 11 bases. This CDR3 contains 14 residues. V trimming: 7 bases; J trimming: 6 bases; junction bases outside the gene matches: 5. CDR1 is SNHLY and CDR2 is FYNNEI in the germline V gene. CDR3 region: CASTGTSGPNEQFF. The CDR3 bases are TGTGCCAGCACCGGGACTAGCGGACCCAATGAGCAGTTCTTC.

The chain has TRBV5-1 and TRBJ1-2; tentatively, D is TRBD1 (6 bases). Germline values: CDR1 SGHRS, CDR2 YFSETQ. V was pared by 0 bases and J by 4 bases, with 10 bases between. This CDR3 spans 14 amino acids. The CDR3, as DNA: TGCGCCAGCAGCTTGGAGGGGGTGGGCTATGGCTACACCTTC. This translates into CASSLEGVGYGYTF. The full variable domain, completed using reference TRBV5-1 and TRBJ1-2, is KAGVTQTPRYLIKTRGQQVTLSCSPISGHRSVSWYQQTPGQGLQFLFEYFSETQRNKGNFPGRFSGRQFSNSRSEMNVSTLELGDSALYLCASSLEGVGYGYTFGSGTRLTVV.

V is TRBV5-5 and J is TRBJ1-4; D not certain. Germline CDR1 reads SGHKS; CDR2 reads YYEKEE (reference sequence). The CDR3 contains 15 residues. Trimming shortened V by 3 bases and J by 0 bases, and 9 bases separated the two germline ends. CDR3 in amino acids: CASSSLLATNEKLFF. In DNA form, the CDR3 reads TGTGCCAGCAGCTCACTTCTTGCAACTAATGAAAAACTGTTTTTT.

The chain carries TRBV14 and TRBJ2-3; 9 bases are shared with TRBD1. Trimming removed 5 bases from V and 2 bases from J; junction bases left unmatched: 8. Per the germline V gene, CDR1 is SGHDN and CDR2 is FVKESK. The CDR3 runs 16 residues. The CDR3 sequence: CASSDRTGEVTDTQYF. For the CDR3, the DNA is TGTGCCAGCAGCGACCGGACAGGGGAGGTCACAGATACGCAGTATTTT.

The chain links TRBV7-6 to TRBJ1-3, with TRBD1 matching over 10 bases. The CDR3 has 16 residues. With V trimmed by 5 bases and J by 4 bases, 8 bases remained unmatched. Germline CDR1 is SGHVS and CDR2 is FNYEAQ. For the CDR3, the DNA is TGTGCCAGCAGCCCACGACAGGGGGCGCGGGGAAACACCATATATTTT. It codes for CASSPRQGARGNTIYF.

The chain recombines TRBV29-1 with TRBJ2-5; a possible D gene is TRBD1 (6 bases). This CDR3 has 13 amino acids. The germline V and J ends were trimmed by 4 bases and 4 bases, with 13 bases remaining between them. Germline assignment: CDR1 SQVTM and CDR2 ANQGSEA. The CDR3 nucleotides read TGCAGCGTTGCGGCAGGGGTGGCAGAGACCCAGTACTTC. This translates into CSVAAGVAETQYF.

This sequence joins TRBV5-1 and TRBJ1-1; 7 bases line up with TRBD1. CDR3 length: 14 residues. Germline CDR1 and CDR2: SGHRS and YFSETQ. After removal of 7 bases from V and 3 bases from J, the junction contained 9 bases not matched to a gene. The chain's CDR3 is CASGAAGGYTEAFF. CDR3 coding DNA: TGCGCCAGCGGGGCGGCAGGGGGGTACACTGAAGCTTTCTTT.